Following are 30 T cell receptor beta chains from one sample sequenced in a study of read filtering for tumor transcriptome and immune sequencing. This library used about 400 ng RNA and molecular barcoded adaptors spanning alpha/delta and beta/gamma chains. TCRdb recomputed calls from the reads with MiXCR, one row per CDR3 protein. The sample records tens of thousands of distinct CDR3 sequences, 20% to 25% being singletons. What was sequenced was a population of CD138-negative cells sorted from bone marrow. These receptors were taken from a donor aged 40 or older with multiple myeloma.

In this sample, this clonotype turned up a few times. The chain employs TRBV5-6 and TRBJ1-5; no clear D. The V and J ends lost 0 bases and 6 bases respectively, with 7 bases between them. CDR1 and CDR2 from the germline V gene are SGHDT and YYEEEE. This CDR3 has 13 residues. CDR3 nucleotide sequence: TGTGCCAGCAGCTTGGACAAGCCTCAGCCCCAGCATTTT. Protein: CASSLDKPQPQHF.

This clonotype was counted at least ten times. The chain joins TRBV3-1 to TRBJ2-7; 7 nucleotides agree with TRBD1. Germline CDR1 LGHDT, CDR2 YNNKEL (reference sequence). Losses at the gene ends were 4 bases for V and 7 bases for J; bases not matched to a gene: 4. The CDR3 is made up of 12 amino acids. The CDR3 DNA follows: TGTGCCAGCAGCCTGACAGGGCGTGAGCAGTACTTC. It specifies CASSLTGREQYF.

Ten or more counts support this clonotype. This rearrangement joins TRBV20-1 to TRBJ1-1; the D is unclear. The CDR3 extends over 12 amino acids. Deletions cut 3 bases from V and 1 base from J, with 6 bases between. The germline V gene has CDR1 DFQATT and CDR2 SNEGSKA (reference sequence). The CDR3 loop reads CSASRSNTEAFF. The CDR3 DNA sequence: TGCAGTGCTAGCCGGTCGAACACTGAAGCTTTCTTT.

This rearrangement joins TRBV20-1 to TRBJ1-1; D not certain. CDR1 and CDR2 from the germline V gene are DFQATT and SNEGSKA (reference sequence). The V end lost 0 bases, the J end lost 7 bases, and 21 bases lay between the germline ends. CDR3 length: 16 residues. The CDR3 is CSARDPRSVPGGEAFF. The CDR3, as DNA: TGCAGTGCTAGAGATCCCCGGTCGGTGCCCGGCGGTGAAGCTTTCTTT.

This clonotype showed up many times. The chain couples TRBV5-1 to TRBJ2-2; D gene uncertain. V shed 1 base and J shed 0 bases, with 7 bases lying between them. The germline gives CDR1 SGHRS, CDR2 YFSETQ. The CDR3 is made up of 15 amino acids. The CDR3 nucleotides read TGCGCCAGCAGCTTGTTCCCCCCGAACACCGGGGAGCTGTTTTTT. This translates into CASSLFPPNTGELFF.

This chain joins TRBV29-1 and TRBJ2-1; the D gene is possibly TRBD1 (6 bases). This CDR3 has 12 amino acids. Germline loops: CDR1 SQVTM, CDR2 ANQGSEA. V lost 6 bases and J 6 bases, leaving 12 bases between the germline ends. The CDR3 DNA sequence: TGCAGCGTCCCCGACAGGAGCAATGAGCAGTTCTTC. This translates into CSVPDRSNEQFF.

This clonotype was picked up a small number of times. This chain connects TRBV4-1 to TRBJ1-2; D call uncertain. There are 14 residues in the CDR3. V was clipped by 5 bases and J by 5 bases, with 15 bases between them. Germline values: CDR1 MGHRA, CDR2 YSYEKL. The CDR3 DNA reads as TGCGCCAGCAGCTCGATCGGAGGGCAGTATGGCTACACCTTC. Translation: CASSSIGGQYGYTF.

This clonotype was recorded many times. The chain couples TRBV12-3 or TRBV12-4 to TRBJ2-3; D uncertain. V was pared by 4 bases and J by 5 bases, with 13 bases between. This CDR3 region has 14 residues. The CDR3 is CASSSRGRQDTQYF. CDR3 sequence (DNA): TGTGCCAGCAGTTCCCGTGGGCGACAAGATACGCAGTATTTT.

With respect to this clonotype: With a much larger clone just one base away, this may be a read error. The chain carries TRBV13 and TRBJ2-5; D is undetermined. CDR1 PRHDT and CDR2 FYEKMQ come from the germline V gene (reference sequence). The CDR3 consists of 14 residues. Trimming took 5 bases from V and 2 from J, leaving 12 bases between them. This chain's CDR3 is CASSGGIIQETQYF. Written as DNA, the CDR3 is TGTGCCAGCAGCGGTGGGATAATTCAAGAGACCCAGTACTTC.

A remark on this clonotype: This may be a read error, as it is one base from a much larger clone. The chain carries TRBV12-3 or TRBV12-4 and TRBJ1-1; tentative D call: TRBD1 (5 bases). The CDR3 has 11 amino acids. In nucleotides, the CDR3 is TGTGCCAGCCGACAGAACGCTGAAGCTTTCTTT. Its translation is CASRQNAEAFF.

A remark on this clonotype: At one end the junction does not follow the germline gene, possibly because of a read error. The chain couples TRBV6-2 or TRBV6-3 to TRBJ2-1; D is unresolved. This CDR3 contains 14 residues. CDR1 and CDR2 from the germline V gene are MNHEY and SVGEGT. CDR3 region: CAGSYVRRSGEQFF. CDR3 nucleotide sequence: TGTGCCGGCAGTTACGTCCGACGCTCTGGTGAGCAGTTCTTC.

This clonotype was seen at least ten times. The CDR3 nucleotides read TGTGCCATCAGCCGTATAGGGACACCCACTGAAGCTTTCTTT. Amino acids: CAISRIGTPTEAFF. The rearrangement uses TRBV10-3 and TRBJ1-1; perhaps TRBD1 as D (6 bases). CDR1 is ENHRY, CDR2 SYGVKD, per germline. Trimming pared 6 bases from V and 4 bases from J, leaving 15 bases between. CDR3 size: 14 residues.

This clonotype occurred a few times. The CDR3 end shows no conserved phenylalanine or tryptophan, and so a read error is likely. The CDR3: CSARDGEQAFS. The CDR3 DNA sequence: TGCAGTGCTAGAGATGGGGAACAAGCTTTCTCT. This sequence joins TRBV20-1 and TRBJ1-1, with D unclear. Germline V CDR1 and CDR2: DFQATT, SNEGSKA (reference sequence). This CDR3 comprises 11 residues. The ends were cut back, 0 bases at V and 9 bases at J, with 8 bases in the middle.

There are many counts of this clonotype. The chain has TRBV20-1 and TRBJ1-1; D is undetermined. Per the germline V gene, CDR1 is DFQATT and CDR2 is SNEGSKA (reference sequence). The CDR3 covers 12 residues. Trimming removed 4 bases from V and 0 bases from J, with 6 bases in between. The CDR3, as DNA: TGCAGTGCTAATCGCATGAACACTGAAGCTTTCTTT. Residues: CSANRMNTEAFF.

In this sample, this clonotype turned up many times. The chain combines TRBV5-1 with TRBJ2-3; no firm D call. The CDR3 is 15 amino acids. V was trimmed by 3 bases and J by 5 bases, leaving 16 bases between them. Per the germline V gene, CDR1 is SGHRS and CDR2 is YFSETQ. The CDR3 DNA reads as TGCGCCAGCAGCTGGAGCGACCTCAGCGTAGATACGCAGTATTTT. It is translated as CASSWSDLSVDTQYF. Full variable domain (missing parts from reference TRBV5-1 and TRBJ2-3): KAGVTQTPRYLIKTRGQQVTLSCSPISGHRSVSWYQQTPGQGLQFLFEYFSETQRNKGNFPGRFSGRQFSNSRSEMNVSTLELGDSALYLCASSWSDLSVDTQYFGPGTRLTVL.

In the case of this clonotype: A single base separates this from a much larger clone, so it may be a read error. The V call is TRBV2, the J call TRBJ1-1, with 9 bases fitting TRBD1. V lost 8 bases to trimming and J lost 9 bases; unmatched junction nucleotides: 10. Germline CDR1 SNHLY, CDR2 FYNNEI. There are 13 residues in the CDR3. CDR3 nucleotides: TGTGCCAGCGGACGACAGGGGGGGACTAAAGCTTTCTTT. The encoded protein is CASGRQGGTKAFF.

The sample holds many counts of this clonotype. The V call is TRBV7-2, the J call TRBJ2-5, with D possibly being TRBD2 (8 bases). The CDR3 extends over 14 amino acids. V lost 11 bases to trimming and J lost 5 bases, with 21 bases between them. Germline CDR1 is SGHTA and CDR2 is FQGNSA. CDR3 sequence reads: CASREGASYETQYF. CDR3 coding DNA: TGTGCCTCCCGGGAGGGGGCTAGCTATGAGACCCAGTACTTC.

This clonotype has ten or more counts. CDR3 in amino acids: CASSLQGQGATTQYF. The CDR3 DNA sequence: TGTGCCAGCAGCTTACAGGGACAGGGCGCAACGACCCAGTACTTC. The V call is TRBV11-1, the J call TRBJ2-5; 9 bases are shared with TRBD1. Germline CDR1 SGHAT, CDR2 FQDESV (reference sequence). CDR3 size: 15 residues. V dropped 2 bases and J dropped 7; count of bases not matched to a gene: 8.

The chain joins TRBV3-1 to TRBJ2-6; 9 bases align to TRBD2. After removal of 6 bases from V and 0 bases from J, the junction contained 9 bases not matched to a gene. The CDR3 extends over 18 amino acids. Germline lookup yields CDR1 LGHDT and CDR2 YNNKEL (reference sequence). The CDR3 loop reads CASSLMRLAVSGANVLTF. DNA for the CDR3: TGTGCCAGCAGTCTTATGCGACTAGCGGTCTCTGGGGCCAACGTCCTGACTTTC. Full variable domain (missing parts from reference TRBV3-1 and TRBJ2-6): DTAVSQTPKYLVTQMGNDKSIKCEQNLGHDTMYWYKQDSKKFLKIMFSYNNKELIINETVPNRFSPKSPDKAHLNLHINSLELGDSAVYFCASSLMRLAVSGANVLTFGAGSRLTVL.

This clonotype was seen only a few times. V gene TRBV6-2 or TRBV6-3 combines with J gene TRBJ1-1; no clear D gene. Per germline, CDR1 MNHEY and CDR2 SVGEGT. The ends were cut back, 6 bases at V and 11 bases at J, with 13 bases in the middle. The CDR3 totals 11 residues. Here the CDR3 reads CASRSRRSAFF. CDR3 coding DNA: TGTGCCAGCAGGTCGCGACGGAGTGCTTTCTTT.

On this clonotype itself: Its ends do not fully match the called genes, so a read error is possible. This chain joins TRBV28 and TRBJ1-1; D might be TRBD1 (6 bases). The germline V gene encodes CDR1 MDHEN and CDR2 SYDVKM. CDR3 size: 15 residues. CDR3 amino acids: CASSLPPGVVNEAFF. In nucleotides, the CDR3 is TGTGCAAGCAGTCTCCCCCCAGGGGTAGTCAATGAAGCTTTCTTT.

This clonotype was counted at least ten times. The gene calls are TRBV5-4 and TRBJ1-4; 10 bases fit TRBD1. Trimming removed 5 bases from V and 5 bases from J; junction bases left unmatched: 3. Germline lookup yields CDR1 SGHNT and CDR2 YYREEE (reference sequence). This CDR3 spans 14 amino acids. For the CDR3, the DNA is TGTGCCAGCAGACCGGACAGGGGGAATGAAAAACTGTTTTTT. This sequence encodes CASRPDRGNEKLFF. The full variable domain, rest sourced from reference TRBV5-4 and TRBJ1-4, is ETGVTQSPTHLIKTRGQQVTLRCSSQSGHNTVSWYQQALGQGPQFIFQYYREEENGRGNFPPRFSGLQFPNYSSELNVNALELDDSALYLCASRPDRGNEKLFFGSGTQLSVL.

Concerning this clonotype itself: This may arise from a read error, as a much more abundant clone is one base away. The conserved phenylalanine or tryptophan is not found at the CDR3 terminus, so this likely reflects a read error. This sequence joins TRBV2 and TRBJ2-5; D is unresolved. Germline V gene sequence: CDR1 SNHLY, CDR2 FYNNEI. This CDR3 region has 14 residues. V lost 2 bases and J 4 bases, leaving 11 bases between the germline ends. CDR3 loop: CASSETKIGETQYS. CDR3 DNA: TGTGCCAGCAGTGAAACGAAGATTGGAGAGACCCAGTACTCC.

The chain is built from TRBV18 and TRBJ2-3; D remains unclear. This CDR3 is 13 amino acids long. Looked up from germline, CDR1 is KGHSH and CDR2 is LQKENI. The germline V and J ends were trimmed by 6 bases and 2 bases, with 9 bases remaining between them. The CDR3: CASSQLDTDTQYF. The DNA of the CDR3 is TGTGCCAGCTCCCAGTTGGACACAGATACGCAGTATTTT.

Comment on this clonotype: This sequence may be a read error, since a much larger clone differs from it by one base. The J gene is TRBJ2-1, the V gene TRBV28; D may be TRBD1 or TRBD2 (5 bases each). The CDR3 length is 15 residues. Germline V gene data show CDR1 as MDHEN and CDR2 as SYDVKM. CDR3 DNA: TGTGCCAGCAGACGTACCGGGACCCCTTTCAATGGGCAGTTCTTC. Amino acids: CASRRTGTPFNGQFF.

Of note for this clonotype: A much larger clone lies a single base off, so this may be a read error. This chain joins TRBV28 and TRBJ1-2, with D perhaps TRBD1 (6 bases). The CDR3 length is 13 residues. Germline V gene data show CDR1 as MDHEN and CDR2 as SYDVKM. V was shortened by 3 bases and J by 5 bases, with 10 bases between the two germline ends. CDR3 sequence (DNA): TGTGCCAGCAGTTTTGGGGGGCAATATGGCTACACCTTC. Protein: CASSFGGQYGYTF.

This clonotype was observed many times. The chain joins TRBV29-1 to TRBJ1-1; D not certain. CDR1 SQVTM and CDR2 ANQGSEA come from the germline V gene. The V and J ends lost 7 bases and 7 bases respectively, with 13 bases between them. CDR3 size: 11 residues. CDR3 coding DNA: TGCAGCGCCTCCCAGAAGGGTGAAGCTTTCTTT. It yields the protein CSASQKGEAFF. The full variable domain, with the rest looked up from reference TRBV29-1 and TRBJ1-1, is SAVISQKPSRDICQRGTSLTIQCQVDSQVTMMFWYRQQPGQSLTLIATANQGSEATYESGFVIDKFPISRPNLTFSTLTVSNMSPEDSSIYLCSASQKGEAFFGQGTRLTVV.

This clonotype was found a few times. V gene TRBV7-9 combines with J gene TRBJ2-2, with 13 nucleotides matching TRBD2. The CDR3 runs to 16 residues. Germline CDR1 and CDR2: SEHNR and FQNEAQ (reference sequence). J was trimmed by 6 bases and V by 3 bases; bases with no gene match: 4. The CDR3 DNA sequence: TGTGCCAGCAGCTTCTCCGGACTAGCGGGGGCCGGGGAGCTGTTTTTT. Translating gives CASSFSGLAGAGELFF.

This clonotype came up many times. The rearrangement joins TRBV27 to TRBJ2-5; D gene uncertain. The V end lost 3 bases, the J end lost 5 bases, and 10 bases lay between the germline ends. Germline CDR1 reads MNHEY; CDR2 reads SMNVEV (reference sequence). The CDR3 length is 13 residues. The CDR3 loop reads CASSFGLGETQYF. The CDR3 DNA reads as TGTGCCAGCAGTTTCGGGTTGGGGGAGACCCAGTACTTC.

The rearrangement joins TRBV6-1 to TRBJ2-1, with D possibly being TRBD1 (6 bases). The germline V and J ends were trimmed by 6 bases and 4 bases, with 16 bases remaining between them. CDR3 length: 15 amino acids. Germline V CDR1 and CDR2: MNHNS, SASEGT. The chain's CDR3 is CASRGITGSYNEQFF. For the CDR3, the DNA is TGTGCCAGCAGGGGGATAACAGGGTCATACAATGAGCAGTTCTTC.